This TCR beta chain comes out of a study of shared clonotypes between healthy human individuals. Study-wide points: Between a few donors, naive CD4 clonotypes were shared at a level of about 5%.

A word on this clone: Its antigen is not known.

Genomic DNA per cell subset filled all wells of several immunoSEQ plates. In the sorted-subset replicate PCRs, around 220 ng DNA, 25,000 to 30,000 T cell genomes, was used. Using immunoSEQ multiplex PCR, the repertoire was profiled, and TCRdb retains in-frame clones only, with some absent. The repertoire consists of around 1.6 million clones, with about 98% occurring once and the leading ten covering around 0.45%. The ends lost 8 bases at V and 6 bases at J; junction bases unmatched: 4. The CDR3 has 14 residues. Germline-derived CDR1 and CDR2 are WSHSY and SAAADI. This TCR was sampled from a man aged 25 to 45 in good health. Sequenced: naive CD4+ T cells sorted from blood. The subset denotes: CD45RA+ positively selected. The chain recombines TRBV10-2 with TRBJ2-7, with TRBD2 identical over 16 bases. CDR3 in DNA: TGCGCCAGCGGGGGGACTAGCGGGAGGGGCGAGCAGTACTTC. Translation: CASGGTSGRGEQYF.